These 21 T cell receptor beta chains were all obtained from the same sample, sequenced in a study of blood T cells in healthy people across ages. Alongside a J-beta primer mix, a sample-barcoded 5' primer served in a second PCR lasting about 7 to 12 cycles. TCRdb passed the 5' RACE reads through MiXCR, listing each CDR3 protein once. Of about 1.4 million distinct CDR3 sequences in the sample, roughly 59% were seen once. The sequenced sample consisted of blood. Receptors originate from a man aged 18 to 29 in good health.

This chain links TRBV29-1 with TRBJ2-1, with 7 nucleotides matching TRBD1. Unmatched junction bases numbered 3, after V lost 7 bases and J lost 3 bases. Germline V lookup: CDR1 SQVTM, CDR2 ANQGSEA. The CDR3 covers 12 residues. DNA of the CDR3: TGCAGCGGGGGACAGCTCTACAATGAGCAGTTCTTC. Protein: CSGGQLYNEQFF.

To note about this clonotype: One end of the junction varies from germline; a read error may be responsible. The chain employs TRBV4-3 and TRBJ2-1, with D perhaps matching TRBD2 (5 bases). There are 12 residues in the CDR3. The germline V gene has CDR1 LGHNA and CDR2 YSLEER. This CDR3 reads CAISGLTDEQFF. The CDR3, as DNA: TGCGCCATCAGCGGATTGACGGATGAGCAGTTCTTC.

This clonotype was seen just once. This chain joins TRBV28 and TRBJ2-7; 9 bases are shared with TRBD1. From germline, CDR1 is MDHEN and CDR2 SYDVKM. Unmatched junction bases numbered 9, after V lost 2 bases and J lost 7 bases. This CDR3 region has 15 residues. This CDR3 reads CASSLTGQGRLEQYF. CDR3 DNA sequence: TGTGCCAGCAGTTTAACGGGACAGGGACGTCTTGAGCAGTACTTC.

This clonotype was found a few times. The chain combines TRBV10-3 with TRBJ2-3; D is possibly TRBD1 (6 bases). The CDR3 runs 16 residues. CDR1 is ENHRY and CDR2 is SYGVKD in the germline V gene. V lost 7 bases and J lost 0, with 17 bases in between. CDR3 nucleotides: TGTGCCATCAACCCCCAGGGGCCCTCTAGCACAGATACGCAGTATTTT. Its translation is CAINPQGPSSTDTQYF.

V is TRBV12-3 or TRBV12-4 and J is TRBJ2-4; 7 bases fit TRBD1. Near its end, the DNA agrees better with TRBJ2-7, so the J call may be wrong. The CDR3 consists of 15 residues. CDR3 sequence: CASSYRQGLAYEQYF. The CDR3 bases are TGTGCCAGCAGTTATAGACAGGGTTTGGCCTACGAGCAGTACTTC.

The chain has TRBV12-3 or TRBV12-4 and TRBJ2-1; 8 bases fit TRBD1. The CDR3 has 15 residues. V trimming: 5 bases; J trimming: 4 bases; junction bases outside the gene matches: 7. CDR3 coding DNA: TGTGCCAGCAGTGGACCAGGGGGCCCTTACAATGAGCAGTTCTTC. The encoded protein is CASSGPGGPYNEQFF.

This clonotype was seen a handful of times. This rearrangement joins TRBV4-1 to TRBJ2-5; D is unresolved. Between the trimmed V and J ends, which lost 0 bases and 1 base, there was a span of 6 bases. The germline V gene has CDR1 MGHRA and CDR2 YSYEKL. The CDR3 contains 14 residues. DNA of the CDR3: TGCGCCAGCAGCCAAGACTACTCCCAAGAGACCCAGTACTTC. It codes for CASSQDYSQETQYF.

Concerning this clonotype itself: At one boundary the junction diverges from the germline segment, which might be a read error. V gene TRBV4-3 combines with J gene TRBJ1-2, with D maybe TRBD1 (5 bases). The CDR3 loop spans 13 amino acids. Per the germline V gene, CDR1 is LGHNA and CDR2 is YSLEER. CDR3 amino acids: CASSQDSIYGYTF. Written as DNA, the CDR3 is TGCGCCAGCAGTCAAGACAGCATCTATGGCTACACCTTC.

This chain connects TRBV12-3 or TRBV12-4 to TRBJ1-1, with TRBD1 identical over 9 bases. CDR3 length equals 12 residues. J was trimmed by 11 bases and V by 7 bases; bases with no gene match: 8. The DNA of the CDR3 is TGTGCCAGCACCGAACAGGGGGCTAGTGCTTTCTTT. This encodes CASTEQGASAFF.

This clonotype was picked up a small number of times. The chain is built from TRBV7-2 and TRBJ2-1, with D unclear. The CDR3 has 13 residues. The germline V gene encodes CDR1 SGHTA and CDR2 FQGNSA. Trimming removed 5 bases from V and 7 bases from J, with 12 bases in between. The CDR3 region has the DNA TGTGCCAGCAGCGTCCACCGGCTAAATGAGCAGTTCTTC. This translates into CASSVHRLNEQFF.

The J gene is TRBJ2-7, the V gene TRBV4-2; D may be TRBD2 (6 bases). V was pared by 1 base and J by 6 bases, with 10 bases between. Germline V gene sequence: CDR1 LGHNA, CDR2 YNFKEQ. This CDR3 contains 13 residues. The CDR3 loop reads CASSQALGGEQYF. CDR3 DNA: TGTGCCAGCAGCCAAGCGCTGGGGGGCGAGCAGTACTTC.

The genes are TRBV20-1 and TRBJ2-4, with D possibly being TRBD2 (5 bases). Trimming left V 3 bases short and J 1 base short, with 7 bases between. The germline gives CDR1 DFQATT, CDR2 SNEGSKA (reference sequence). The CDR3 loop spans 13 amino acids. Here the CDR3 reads CSARVAAKNIQYF. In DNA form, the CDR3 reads TGCAGTGCTAGGGTAGCGGCCAAAAACATTCAGTACTTC.

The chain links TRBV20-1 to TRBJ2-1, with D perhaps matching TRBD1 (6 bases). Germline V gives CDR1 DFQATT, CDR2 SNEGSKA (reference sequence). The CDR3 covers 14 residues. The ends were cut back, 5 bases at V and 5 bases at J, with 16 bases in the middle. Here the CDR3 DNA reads TGCAGTGCTCGGTTGGGGCAGGGGCACAATGAGCAGTTCTTC. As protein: CSARLGQGHNEQFF.

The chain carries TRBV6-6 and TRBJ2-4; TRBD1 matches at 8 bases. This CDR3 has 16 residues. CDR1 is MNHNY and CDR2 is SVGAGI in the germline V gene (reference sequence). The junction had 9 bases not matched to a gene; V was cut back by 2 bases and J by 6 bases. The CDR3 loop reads CASSYGQGLMINIQYF. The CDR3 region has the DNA TGTGCCAGCAGTTACGGACAGGGACTTATGATAAACATTCAGTACTTC.

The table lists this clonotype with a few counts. CDR3 residues: CSAPRTGTDTQYF. CDR3 coding DNA: TGCAGTGCTCCCCGGACGGGCACAGATACGCAGTATTTT. V usage is TRBV20-1 and J usage is TRBJ2-3; D gene uncertain. The V gene lost 5 bases and the J gene lost 1 base, with 10 bases spanning the gap. The germline gives CDR1 DFQATT, CDR2 SNEGSKA (reference sequence). The CDR3 loop spans 13 amino acids.

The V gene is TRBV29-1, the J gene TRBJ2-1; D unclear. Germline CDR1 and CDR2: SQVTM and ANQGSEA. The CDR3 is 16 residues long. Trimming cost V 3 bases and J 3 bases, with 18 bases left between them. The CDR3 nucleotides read TGCAGCGTTGAGATGGGGAAGACCTCAAACTACAATGAGCAGTTCTTC. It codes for CSVEMGKTSNYNEQFF.

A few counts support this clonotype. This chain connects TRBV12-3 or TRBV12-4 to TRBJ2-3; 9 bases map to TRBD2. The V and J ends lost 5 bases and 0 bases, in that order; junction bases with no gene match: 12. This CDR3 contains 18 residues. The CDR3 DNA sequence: TGTGCCAGCAGTCCGGACAGGTTGACTAGCGGTAGCACAGATACGCAGTATTTT. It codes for CASSPDRLTSGSTDTQYF.

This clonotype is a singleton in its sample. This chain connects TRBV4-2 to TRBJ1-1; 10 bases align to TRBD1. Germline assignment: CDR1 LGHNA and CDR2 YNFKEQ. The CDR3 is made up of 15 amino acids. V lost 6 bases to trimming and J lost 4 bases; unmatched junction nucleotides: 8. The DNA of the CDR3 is TGTGCCAGCAGTCACTCGGACAGGGGGTTCACTGAAGCTTTCTTT. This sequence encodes CASSHSDRGFTEAFF.

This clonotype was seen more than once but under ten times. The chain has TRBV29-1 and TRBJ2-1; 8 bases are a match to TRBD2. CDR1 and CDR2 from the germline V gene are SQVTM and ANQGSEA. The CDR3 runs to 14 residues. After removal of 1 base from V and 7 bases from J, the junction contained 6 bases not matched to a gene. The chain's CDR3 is CSVEGRVAGNEQFF. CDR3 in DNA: TGCAGCGTTGAAGGCAGGGTAGCGGGAAATGAGCAGTTCTTC.

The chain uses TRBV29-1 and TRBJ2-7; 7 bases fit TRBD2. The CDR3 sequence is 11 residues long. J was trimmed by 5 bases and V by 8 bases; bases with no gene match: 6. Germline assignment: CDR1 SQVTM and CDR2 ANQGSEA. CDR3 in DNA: TGCAGCCTAAAGCGGGGTAACGAGCAGTACTTC. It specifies CSLKRGNEQYF.

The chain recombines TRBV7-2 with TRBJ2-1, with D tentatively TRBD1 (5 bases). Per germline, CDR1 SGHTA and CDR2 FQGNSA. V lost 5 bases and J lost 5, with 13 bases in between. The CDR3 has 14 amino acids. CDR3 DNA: TGTGCCAGCAGCCCATCTCAGGGCGACAATGAGCAGTTCTTC. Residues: CASSPSQGDNEQFF.